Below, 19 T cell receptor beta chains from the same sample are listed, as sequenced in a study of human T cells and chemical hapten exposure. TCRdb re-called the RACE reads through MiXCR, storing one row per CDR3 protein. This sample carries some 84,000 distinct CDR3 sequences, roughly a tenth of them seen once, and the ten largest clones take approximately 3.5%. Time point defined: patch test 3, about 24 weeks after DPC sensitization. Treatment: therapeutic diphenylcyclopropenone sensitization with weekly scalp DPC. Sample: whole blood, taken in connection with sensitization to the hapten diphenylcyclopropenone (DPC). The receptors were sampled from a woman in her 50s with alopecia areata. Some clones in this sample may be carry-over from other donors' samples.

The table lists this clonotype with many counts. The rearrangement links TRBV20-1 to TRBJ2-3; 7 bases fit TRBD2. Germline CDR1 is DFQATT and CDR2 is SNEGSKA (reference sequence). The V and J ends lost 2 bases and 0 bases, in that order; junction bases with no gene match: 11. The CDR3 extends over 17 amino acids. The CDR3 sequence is CSARPYRGEFSTDTQYF. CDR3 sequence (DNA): TGCAGTGCTAGACCTTACCGGGGGGAATTTAGCACAGATACGCAGTATTTT.

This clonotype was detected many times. In nucleotides, the CDR3 is TGTGCCAGCAGCCCCCGACTAGTCAATAATGAGCAGTTCTTC. It is translated as CASSPRLVNNEQFF. V is TRBV3-1 and J is TRBJ2-1; D is perhaps TRBD2 (6 bases). Germline values: CDR1 LGHDT, CDR2 YNNKEL (reference sequence). With 4 bases removed from V and 7 bases from J, the gap between germline ends came to 14 bases. The CDR3 covers 14 residues.

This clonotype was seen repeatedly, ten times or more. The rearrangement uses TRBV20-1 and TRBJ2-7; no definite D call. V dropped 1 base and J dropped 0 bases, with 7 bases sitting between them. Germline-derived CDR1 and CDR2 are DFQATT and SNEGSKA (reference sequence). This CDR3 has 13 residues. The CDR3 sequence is CSARGGLSYEQYF. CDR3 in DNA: TGCAGTGCTAGAGGCGGCCTCTCCTACGAGCAGTACTTC.

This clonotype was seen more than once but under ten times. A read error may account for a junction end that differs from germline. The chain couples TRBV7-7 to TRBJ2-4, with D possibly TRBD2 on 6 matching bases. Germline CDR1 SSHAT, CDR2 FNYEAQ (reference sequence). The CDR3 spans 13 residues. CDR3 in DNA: TGTGCTAGCAGCCGGGACTTTGGAGACATTCAGTACTTC. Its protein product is CASSRDFGDIQYF.

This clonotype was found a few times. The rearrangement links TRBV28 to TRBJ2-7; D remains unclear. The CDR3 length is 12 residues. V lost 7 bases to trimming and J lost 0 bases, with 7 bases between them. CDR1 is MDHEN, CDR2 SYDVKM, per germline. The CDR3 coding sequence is TGTGCCAGCACTACGGGCTCCTACGAGCAGTACTTC. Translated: CASTTGSYEQYF. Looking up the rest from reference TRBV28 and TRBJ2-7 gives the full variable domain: DVKVTQSSRYLVKRTGEKVFLECVQDMDHENMFWYRQDPGLGLRLIYFSYDVKMKEKGDIPEGYSVSREKKERFSLILESASTNQTSMYLCASTTGSYEQYFGPGTRLTVT.

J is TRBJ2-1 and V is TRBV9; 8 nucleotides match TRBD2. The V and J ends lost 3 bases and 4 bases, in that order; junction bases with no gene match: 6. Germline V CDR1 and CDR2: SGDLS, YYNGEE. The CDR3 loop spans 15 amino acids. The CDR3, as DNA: TGTGCCAGCAGCGCACCGGGACTAGTTTACAATGAGCAGTTCTTC. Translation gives CASSAPGLVYNEQFF. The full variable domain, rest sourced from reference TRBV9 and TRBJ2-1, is DSGVTQTPKHLITATGQRVTLRCSPRSGDLSVYWYQQSLDQGLQFLIQYYNGEERAKGNILERFSAQQFPDLHSELNLSSLELGDSALYFCASSAPGLVYNEQFFGPGTRLTVL.

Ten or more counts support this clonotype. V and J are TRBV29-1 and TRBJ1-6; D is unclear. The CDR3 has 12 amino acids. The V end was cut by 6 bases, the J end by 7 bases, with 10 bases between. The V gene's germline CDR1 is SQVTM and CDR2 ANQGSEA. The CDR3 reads CSVSDLNSPLHF. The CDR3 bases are TGCAGCGTCTCCGATCTGAATTCACCCCTCCACTTT.

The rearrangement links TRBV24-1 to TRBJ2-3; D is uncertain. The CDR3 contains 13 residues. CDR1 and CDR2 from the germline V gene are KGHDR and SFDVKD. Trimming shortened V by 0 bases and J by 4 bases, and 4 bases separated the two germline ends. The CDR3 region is CATSDLSADTQYF. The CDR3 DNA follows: TGTGCCACCAGTGATTTGTCGGCAGATACGCAGTATTTT.

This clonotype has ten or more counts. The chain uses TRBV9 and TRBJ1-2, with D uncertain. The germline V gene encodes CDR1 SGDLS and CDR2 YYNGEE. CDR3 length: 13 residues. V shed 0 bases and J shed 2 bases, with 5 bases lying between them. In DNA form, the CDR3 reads TGTGCCAGCAGCGTAGACAGCAACTATGGCTACACCTTC. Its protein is CASSVDSNYGYTF.

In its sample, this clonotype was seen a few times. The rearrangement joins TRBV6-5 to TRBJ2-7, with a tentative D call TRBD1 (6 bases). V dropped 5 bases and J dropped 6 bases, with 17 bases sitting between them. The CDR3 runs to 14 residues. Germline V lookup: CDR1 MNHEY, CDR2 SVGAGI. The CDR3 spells CASSPVYREGEQYF. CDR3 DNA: TGTGCCAGCAGTCCCGTCTACAGGGAAGGCGAGCAGTACTTC.

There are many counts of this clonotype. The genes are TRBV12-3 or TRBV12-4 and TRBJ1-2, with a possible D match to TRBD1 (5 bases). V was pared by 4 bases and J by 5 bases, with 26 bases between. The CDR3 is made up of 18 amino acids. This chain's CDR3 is CASSSWGVRAARPYGYTF. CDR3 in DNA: TGTGCCAGCAGTTCGTGGGGCGTTCGGGCAGCCAGGCCGTATGGCTACACCTTC.

This chain's CDR3 is CASSYRTSGSREQYF. CDR3 sequence (DNA): TGCGCCAGCAGTTACAGGACTAGCGGGAGTCGGGAGCAGTACTTC. The chain has TRBV5-1 and TRBJ2-7; 13 nucleotides match TRBD2. CDR3 length: 15 residues. Germline loops: CDR1 SGHRS, CDR2 YFSETQ. V shed 5 bases, J shed 7 bases, and the junction held 9 bases outside the gene matches.

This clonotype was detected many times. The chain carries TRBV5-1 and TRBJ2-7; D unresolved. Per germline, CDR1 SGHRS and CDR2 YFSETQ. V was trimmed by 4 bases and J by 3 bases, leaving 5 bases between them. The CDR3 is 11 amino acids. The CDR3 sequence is CASSGDYEQYF. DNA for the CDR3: TGCGCCAGCAGCGGGGACTACGAGCAGTACTTC.

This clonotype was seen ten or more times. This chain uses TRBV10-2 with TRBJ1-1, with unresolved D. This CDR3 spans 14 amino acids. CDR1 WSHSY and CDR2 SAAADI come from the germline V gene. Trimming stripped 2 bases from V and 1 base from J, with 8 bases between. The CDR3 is CASSEPGRNTEAFF. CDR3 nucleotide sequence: TGCGCCAGCAGTGAGCCTGGGCGGAACACTGAAGCTTTCTTT.

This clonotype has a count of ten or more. CDR3 residues: CASSGLRDSYEQYF. The CDR3 nucleotides are TGTGCCAGCAGTGGCCTGCGGGACTCCTACGAGCAGTACTTC. This chain links TRBV2 with TRBJ2-7; TRBD2 might be the D (6 bases). CDR3 length equals 14 residues. Germline V lookup: CDR1 SNHLY, CDR2 FYNNEI. V gave up 4 bases and J gave up 0 bases, with 10 bases separating them.

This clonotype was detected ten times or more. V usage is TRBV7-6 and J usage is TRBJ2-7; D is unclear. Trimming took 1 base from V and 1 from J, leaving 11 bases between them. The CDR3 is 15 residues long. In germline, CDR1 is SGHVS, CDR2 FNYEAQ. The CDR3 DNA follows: TGTGCCAGCAGCTTAGAAGGGTCCCGGTCCTACGAGCAGTACTTC. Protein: CASSLEGSRSYEQYF.

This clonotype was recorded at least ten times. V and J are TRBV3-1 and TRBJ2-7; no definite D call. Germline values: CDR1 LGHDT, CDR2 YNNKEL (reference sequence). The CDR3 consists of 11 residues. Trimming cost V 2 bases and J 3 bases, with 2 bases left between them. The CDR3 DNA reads TGTGCCAGCAGCCAACTCTACGAGCAGTACTTC. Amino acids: CASSQLYEQYF.

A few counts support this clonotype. The CDR3 loop reads CSVEEEYGYTF. CDR3 DNA sequence: TGCAGCGTTGAAGAAGAGTATGGCTACACCTTC. The chain carries TRBV29-1 and TRBJ1-2; D is unresolved. Trimming cost V 0 bases and J 5 bases, with 4 bases left between them. There are 11 residues in the CDR3. Germline values: CDR1 SQVTM, CDR2 ANQGSEA.

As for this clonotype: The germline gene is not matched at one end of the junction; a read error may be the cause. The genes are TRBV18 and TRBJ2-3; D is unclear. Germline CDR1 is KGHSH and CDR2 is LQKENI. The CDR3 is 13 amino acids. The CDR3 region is CVSSPASTDTQYF. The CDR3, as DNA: TGTGTCAGCTCACCCGCTAGCACAGATACGCAGTATTTT.